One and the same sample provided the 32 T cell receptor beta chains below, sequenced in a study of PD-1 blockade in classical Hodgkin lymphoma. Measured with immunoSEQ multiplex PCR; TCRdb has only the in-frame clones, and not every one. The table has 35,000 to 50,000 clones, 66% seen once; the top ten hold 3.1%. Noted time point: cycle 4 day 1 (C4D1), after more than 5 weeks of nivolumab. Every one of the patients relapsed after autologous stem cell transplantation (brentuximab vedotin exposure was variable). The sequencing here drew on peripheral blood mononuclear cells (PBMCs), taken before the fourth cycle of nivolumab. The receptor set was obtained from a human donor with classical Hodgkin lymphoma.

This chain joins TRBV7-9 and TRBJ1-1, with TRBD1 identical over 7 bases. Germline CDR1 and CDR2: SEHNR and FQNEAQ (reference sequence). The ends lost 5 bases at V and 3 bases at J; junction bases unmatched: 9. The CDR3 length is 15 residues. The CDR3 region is CASSRQGSQDTEAFF. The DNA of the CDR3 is TGTGCCAGCAGCCGACAGGGTTCGCAGGACACTGAAGCTTTCTTT. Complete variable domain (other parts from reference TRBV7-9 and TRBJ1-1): DTGVSQNPRHKITKRGQNVTFRCDPISEHNRLYWYRQTLGQGPEFLTYFQNEAQLEKSRLLSDRFSAERPKGSFSTLEIQRTEQGDSAMYLCASSRQGSQDTEAFFGQGTRLTVV.

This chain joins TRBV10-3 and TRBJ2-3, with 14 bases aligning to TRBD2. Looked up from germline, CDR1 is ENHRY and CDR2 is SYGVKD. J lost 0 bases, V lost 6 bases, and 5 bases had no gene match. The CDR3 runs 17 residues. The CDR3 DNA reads TGTGCCATCAGGGGCAGACTAGCGGGGGGGAGCACAGATACGCAGTATTTT. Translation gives CAIRGRLAGGSTDTQYF.

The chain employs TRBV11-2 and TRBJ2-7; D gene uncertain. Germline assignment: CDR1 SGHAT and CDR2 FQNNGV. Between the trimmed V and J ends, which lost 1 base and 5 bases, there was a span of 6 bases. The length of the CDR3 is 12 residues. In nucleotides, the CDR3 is TGTGCCAGCAGCTTAGGTTGGGACGAGCAGTACTTC. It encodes CASSLGWDEQYF.

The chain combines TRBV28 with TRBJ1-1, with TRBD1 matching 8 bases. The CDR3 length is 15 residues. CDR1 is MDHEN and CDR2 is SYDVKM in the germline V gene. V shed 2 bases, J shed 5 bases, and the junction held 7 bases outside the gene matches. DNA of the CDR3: TGTGCCAGCAGTTTAATCGACAGGGGAAGGACTGAAGCTTTCTTT. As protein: CASSLIDRGRTEAFF.

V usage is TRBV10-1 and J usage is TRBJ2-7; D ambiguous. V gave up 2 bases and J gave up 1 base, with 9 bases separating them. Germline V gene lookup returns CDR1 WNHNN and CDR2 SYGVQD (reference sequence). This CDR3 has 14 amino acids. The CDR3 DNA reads TGCGCCAGCAGTGAGGGCCTGGGGTCCTACGAGCAGTACTTC. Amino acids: CASSEGLGSYEQYF.

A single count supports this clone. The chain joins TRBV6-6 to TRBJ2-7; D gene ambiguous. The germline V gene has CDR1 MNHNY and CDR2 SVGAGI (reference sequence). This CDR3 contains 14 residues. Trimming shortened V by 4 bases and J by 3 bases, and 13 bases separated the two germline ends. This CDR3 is CASSFAPDFYEQYF. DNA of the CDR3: TGTGCCAGCAGTTTTGCACCCGACTTCTACGAGCAGTACTTC.

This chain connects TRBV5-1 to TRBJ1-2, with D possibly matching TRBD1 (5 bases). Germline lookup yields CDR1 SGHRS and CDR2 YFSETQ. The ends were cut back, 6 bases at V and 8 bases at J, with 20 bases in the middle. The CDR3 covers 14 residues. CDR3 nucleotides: TGCGCCAGCAATCCGGCCGGGGAGGGGCAAGGCTACACCTTC. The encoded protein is CASNPAGEGQGYTF. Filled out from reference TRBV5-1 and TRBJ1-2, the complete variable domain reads KAGVTQTPRYLIKTRGQQVTLSCSPISGHRSVSWYQQTPGQGLQFLFEYFSETQRNKGNFPGRFSGRQFSNSRSEMNVSTLELGDSALYLCASNPAGEGQGYTFGSGTRLTVV.

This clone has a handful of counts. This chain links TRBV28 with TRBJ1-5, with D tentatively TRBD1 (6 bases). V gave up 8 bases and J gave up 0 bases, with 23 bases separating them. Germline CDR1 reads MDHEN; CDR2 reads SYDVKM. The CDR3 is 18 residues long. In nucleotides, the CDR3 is TGTGCCAGCGCAAGTACGGGACAACAAATTTATAGCAATCAGCCCCAGCATTTT. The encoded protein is CASASTGQQIYSNQPQHF.

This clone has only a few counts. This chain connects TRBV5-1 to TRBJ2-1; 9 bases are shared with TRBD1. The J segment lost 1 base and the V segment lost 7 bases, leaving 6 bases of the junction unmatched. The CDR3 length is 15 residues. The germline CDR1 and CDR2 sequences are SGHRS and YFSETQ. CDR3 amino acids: CASASGTGSYNEQFF. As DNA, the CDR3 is TGCGCCAGCGCTTCCGGGACAGGGTCCTACAATGAGCAGTTCTTC.

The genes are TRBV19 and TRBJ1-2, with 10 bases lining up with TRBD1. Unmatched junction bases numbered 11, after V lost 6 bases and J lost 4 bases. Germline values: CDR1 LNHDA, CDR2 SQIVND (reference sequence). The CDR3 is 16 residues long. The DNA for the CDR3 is TGTGCCAGTAGCGGGACAGGGGCCCAGAGGGGCTATGGCTACACCTTC. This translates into CASSGTGAQRGYGYTF. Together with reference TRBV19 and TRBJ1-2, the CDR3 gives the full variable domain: DGGITQSPKYLFRKEGQNVTLSCEQNLNHDAMYWYRQDPGQGLRLIYYSQIVNDFQKGDIAEGYSVSREKKESFPLTVTSAQKNPTAFYLCASSGTGAQRGYGYTFGSGTRLTVV.

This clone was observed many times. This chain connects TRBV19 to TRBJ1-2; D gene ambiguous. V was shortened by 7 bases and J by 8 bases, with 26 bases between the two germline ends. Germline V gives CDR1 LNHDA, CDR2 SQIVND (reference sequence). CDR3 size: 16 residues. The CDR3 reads CASKSSASRPVLGYTF. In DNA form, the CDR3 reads TGTGCCAGTAAGTCGTCGGCGAGTCGACCTGTATTGGGCTACACCTTC.

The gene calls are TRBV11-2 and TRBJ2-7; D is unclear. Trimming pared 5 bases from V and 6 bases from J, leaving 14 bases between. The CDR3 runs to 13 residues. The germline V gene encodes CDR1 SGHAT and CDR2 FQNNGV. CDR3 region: CASSAHLWSEQYF. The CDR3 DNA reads TGTGCCAGCAGCGCCCACCTCTGGAGCGAGCAGTACTTC. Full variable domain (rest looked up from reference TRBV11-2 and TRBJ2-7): EAGVAQSPRYKIIEKRQSVAFWCNPISGHATLYWYQQILGQGPKLLIQFQNNGVVDDSQLPKDRFSAERLKGVDSTLKIQPAKLEDSAVYLCASSAHLWSEQYFGPGTRLTVT.

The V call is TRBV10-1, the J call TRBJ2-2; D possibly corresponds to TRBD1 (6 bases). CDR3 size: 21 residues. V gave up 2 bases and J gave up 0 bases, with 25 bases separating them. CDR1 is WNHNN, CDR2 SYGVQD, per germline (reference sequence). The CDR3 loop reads CASSEIIPVGTKETNTGELFF. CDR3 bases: TGCGCCAGCAGTGAGATTATTCCTGTGGGGACAAAAGAAACGAACACCGGGGAGCTGTTTTTT.

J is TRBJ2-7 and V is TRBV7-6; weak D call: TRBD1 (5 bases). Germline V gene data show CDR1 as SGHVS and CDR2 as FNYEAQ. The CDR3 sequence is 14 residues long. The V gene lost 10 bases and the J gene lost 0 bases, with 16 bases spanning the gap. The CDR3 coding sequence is TGTGCCACCCGAGAAAACAGGTACTCCTACGAGCAGTACTTC. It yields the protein CATRENRYSYEQYF.

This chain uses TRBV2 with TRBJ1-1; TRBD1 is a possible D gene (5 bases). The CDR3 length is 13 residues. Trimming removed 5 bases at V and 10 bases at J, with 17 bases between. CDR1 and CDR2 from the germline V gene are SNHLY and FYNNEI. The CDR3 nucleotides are TGTGCCAGCAGTTTCGAGGGACTCCTGGCAGCTTTCTTT. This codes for CASSFEGLLAAFF.

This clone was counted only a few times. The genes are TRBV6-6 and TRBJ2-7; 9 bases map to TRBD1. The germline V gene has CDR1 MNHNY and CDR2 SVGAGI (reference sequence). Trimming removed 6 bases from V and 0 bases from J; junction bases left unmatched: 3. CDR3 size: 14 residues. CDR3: CASSPGQGSYEQYF. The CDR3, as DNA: TGTGCCAGCAGCCCGGGACAGGGCTCCTACGAGCAGTACTTC.

The CDR3 region is CASSTWASGNTIYF. The CDR3 nucleotides read TGTGCCAGCAGCACGTGGGCCTCTGGAAACACCATATATTTT. The V call is TRBV7-9, the J call TRBJ1-3, with D unresolved. Trimming removed 5 bases at V and 0 bases at J, with 8 bases between. Germline lookup yields CDR1 SEHNR and CDR2 FQNEAQ (reference sequence). This CDR3 is 14 amino acids long. Looking up the rest from reference TRBV7-9 and TRBJ1-3 gives the full variable domain: DTGVSQNPRHKITKRGQNVTFRCDPISEHNRLYWYRQTLGQGPEFLTYFQNEAQLEKSRLLSDRFSAERPKGSFSTLEIQRTEQGDSAMYLCASSTWASGNTIYFGEGSWLTVV.

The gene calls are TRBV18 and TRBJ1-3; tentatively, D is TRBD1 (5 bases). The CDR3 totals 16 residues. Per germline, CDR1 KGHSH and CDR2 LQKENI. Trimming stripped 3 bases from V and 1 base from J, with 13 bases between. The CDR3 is CASSPDRDASGNTIYF. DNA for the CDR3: TGTGCCAGCTCACCGGACCGGGACGCATCTGGAAACACCATATATTTT.

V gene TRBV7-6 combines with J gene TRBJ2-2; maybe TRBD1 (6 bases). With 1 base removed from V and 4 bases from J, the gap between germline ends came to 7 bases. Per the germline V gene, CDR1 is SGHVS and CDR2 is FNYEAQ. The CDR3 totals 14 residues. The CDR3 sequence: CASSLDRVTGELFF. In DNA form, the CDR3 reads TGTGCCAGCAGCTTAGACAGGGTCACCGGGGAGCTGTTTTTT.

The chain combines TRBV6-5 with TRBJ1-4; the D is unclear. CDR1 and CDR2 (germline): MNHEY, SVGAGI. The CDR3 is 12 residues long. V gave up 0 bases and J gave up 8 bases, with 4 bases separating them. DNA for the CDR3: TGTGCCAGCAGTTACTCTCGGGAAAAACTGTTTTTT. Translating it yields CASSYSREKLFF.

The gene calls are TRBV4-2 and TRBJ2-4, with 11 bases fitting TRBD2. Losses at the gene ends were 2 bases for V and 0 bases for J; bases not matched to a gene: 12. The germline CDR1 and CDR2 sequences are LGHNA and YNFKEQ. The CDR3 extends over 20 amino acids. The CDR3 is CASSQHHLEGLAGAKNIQYF. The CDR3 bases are TGTGCCAGCAGCCAACACCATCTTGAAGGACTAGCGGGAGCCAAAAACATTCAGTACTTC.

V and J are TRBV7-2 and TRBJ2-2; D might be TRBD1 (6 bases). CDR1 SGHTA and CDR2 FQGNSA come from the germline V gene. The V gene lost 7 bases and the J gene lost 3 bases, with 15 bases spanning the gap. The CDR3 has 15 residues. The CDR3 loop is CASNPLGAYTGELFF. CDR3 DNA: TGTGCCAGCAACCCTTTGGGGGCGTACACCGGGGAGCTGTTTTTT.

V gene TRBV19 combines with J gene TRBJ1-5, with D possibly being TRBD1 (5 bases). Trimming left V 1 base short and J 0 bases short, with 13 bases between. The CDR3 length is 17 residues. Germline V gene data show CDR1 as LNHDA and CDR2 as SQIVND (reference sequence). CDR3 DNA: TGTGCCAGTAGTATAGTTGGGGGGTCCCTTAGCAATCAGCCCCAGCATTTT. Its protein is CASSIVGGSLSNQPQHF.

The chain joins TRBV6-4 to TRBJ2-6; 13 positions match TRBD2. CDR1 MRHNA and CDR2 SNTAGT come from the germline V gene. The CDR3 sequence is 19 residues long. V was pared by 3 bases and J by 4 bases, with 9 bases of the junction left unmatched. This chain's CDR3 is CASSEEGLAGVSGANVLTF. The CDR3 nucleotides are TGTGCCAGCAGTGAAGAAGGACTAGCGGGAGTTTCGGGGGCCAACGTCCTGACTTTC.

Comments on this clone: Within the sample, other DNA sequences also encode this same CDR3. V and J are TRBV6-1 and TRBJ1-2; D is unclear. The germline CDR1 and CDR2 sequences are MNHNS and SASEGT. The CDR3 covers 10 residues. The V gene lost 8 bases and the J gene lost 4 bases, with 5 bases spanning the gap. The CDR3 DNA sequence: TGTGCCAGCGTTGGCTATGGCTACACCTTC. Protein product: CASVGYGYTF.

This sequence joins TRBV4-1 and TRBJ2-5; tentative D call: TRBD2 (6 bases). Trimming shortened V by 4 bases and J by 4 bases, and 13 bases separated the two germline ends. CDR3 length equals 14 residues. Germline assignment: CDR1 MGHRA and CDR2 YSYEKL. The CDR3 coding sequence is TGCGCCAGCAGCCTGCGGGGAGGTGGAGAGACCCAGTACTTC. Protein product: CASSLRGGGETQYF.

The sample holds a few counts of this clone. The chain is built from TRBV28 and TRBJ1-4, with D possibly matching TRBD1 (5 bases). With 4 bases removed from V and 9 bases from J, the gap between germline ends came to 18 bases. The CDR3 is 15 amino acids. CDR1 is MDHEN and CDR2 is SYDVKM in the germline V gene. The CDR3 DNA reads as TGTGCCAGCAGTTCTCGACAGCCCGGAGGGCAAAAACTGTTTTTT. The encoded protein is CASSSRQPGGQKLFF.

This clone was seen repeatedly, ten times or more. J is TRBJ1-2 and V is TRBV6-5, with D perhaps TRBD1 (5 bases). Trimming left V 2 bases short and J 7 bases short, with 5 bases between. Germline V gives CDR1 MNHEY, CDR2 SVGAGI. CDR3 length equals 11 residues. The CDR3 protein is CASSYGAGYTF. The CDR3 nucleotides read TGTGCCAGCAGTTACGGGGCTGGCTACACCTTC.

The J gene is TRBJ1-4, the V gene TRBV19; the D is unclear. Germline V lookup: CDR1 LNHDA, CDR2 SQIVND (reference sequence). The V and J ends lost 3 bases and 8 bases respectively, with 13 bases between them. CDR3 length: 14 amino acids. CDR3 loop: CASSILARGEKLFF. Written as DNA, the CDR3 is TGTGCCAGTAGTATCCTTGCGAGAGGCGAAAAACTGTTTTTT. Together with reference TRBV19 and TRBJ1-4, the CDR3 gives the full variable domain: DGGITQSPKYLFRKEGQNVTLSCEQNLNHDAMYWYRQDPGQGLRLIYYSQIVNDFQKGDIAEGYSVSREKKESFPLTVTSAQKNPTAFYLCASSILARGEKLFFGSGTQLSVL.

CDR3: CASSEIRGGSYNEQFF. DNA of the CDR3: TGCGCCAGCAGTGAGATTCGAGGGGGCTCCTACAATGAGCAGTTCTTC. The chain has TRBV10-1 and TRBJ2-1; D is possibly TRBD1 (6 bases). CDR3 length: 16 residues. V lost 2 bases and J lost 0, with 11 bases in between. CDR1 is WNHNN, CDR2 SYGVQD, per germline (reference sequence).

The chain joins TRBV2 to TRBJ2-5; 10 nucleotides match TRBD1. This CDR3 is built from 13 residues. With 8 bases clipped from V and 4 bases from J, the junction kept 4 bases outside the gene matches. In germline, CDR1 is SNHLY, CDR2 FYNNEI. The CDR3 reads CASLDRGRETQYF. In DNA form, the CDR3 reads TGTGCCAGCCTAGACAGGGGGCGAGAGACCCAGTACTTC.

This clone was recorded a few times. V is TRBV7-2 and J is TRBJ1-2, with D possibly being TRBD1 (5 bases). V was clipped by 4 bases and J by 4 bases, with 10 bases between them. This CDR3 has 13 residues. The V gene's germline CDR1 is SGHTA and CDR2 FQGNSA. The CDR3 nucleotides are TGTGCCAGCAGCTACCAGAGGGGCTATGGCTACACCTTC. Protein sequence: CASSYQRGYGYTF.